The present entry profiles one T cell receptor beta chain with its context. No antigen is known for it. The data stem from a study of cytomegalovirus exposure and HLA in healthy donors. Study details: According to later analysis, the same platform produced the approximately 120 validation and several hundred first-cohort repertoires. The study, taken as a whole, reports: The listing of 150 or so TCR beta chains classed them as cytomegalovirus-associated. The classifier, whose performance was assessed in both the original and validation cohorts, reportedly diagnosed cytomegalovirus status with high specificity and sensitivity.

Generated by immunoSEQ multiplex PCR, the TCRdb table keeps only in-frame clones and is missing some. The table has roughly 120,000 clones, about 82% seen once. The donors were in the approximately 130-subject validation cohort, distinct from the approximately 730-subject first cohort. The V gene's germline CDR1 is SEHNR and CDR2 FQNEAQ (reference sequence). V lost 5 bases to trimming and J lost 0 bases; unmatched junction nucleotides: 6. The CDR3 consists of 16 residues. The sequence derives from a young man in good health and CMV-seronegative. The chain joins TRBV7-9 to TRBJ1-1; 10 bases agree with TRBD1. Material for sequencing was PBMCs. This CDR3 reads CASSPRTGGVNTEAFF. The CDR3 DNA reads as TGTGCCAGCAGCCCCAGGACAGGGGGGGTGAACACTGAAGCTTTCTTT.